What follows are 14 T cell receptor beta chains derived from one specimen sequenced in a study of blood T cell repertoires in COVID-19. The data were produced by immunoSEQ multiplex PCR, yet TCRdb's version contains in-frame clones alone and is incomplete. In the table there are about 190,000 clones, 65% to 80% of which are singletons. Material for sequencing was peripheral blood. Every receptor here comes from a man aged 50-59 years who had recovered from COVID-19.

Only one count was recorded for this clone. CDR3 nucleotide sequence: TGTGCCAGTAGTATTGACCGGACAGGCTACAATGAGCAGTTCTTC. This gives the protein CASSIDRTGYNEQFF. V is TRBV19 and J is TRBJ2-1; 7 positions agree with TRBD1. CDR3 size: 15 residues. Trimming at V came to 3 bases and at J to 3 bases, leaving 5 bases not matched to a gene. Per germline, CDR1 LNHDA and CDR2 SQIVND (reference sequence). The complete variable domain, with remaining parts taken from reference TRBV19 and TRBJ2-1, reads DGGITQSPKYLFRKEGQNVTLSCEQNLNHDAMYWYRQDPGQGLRLIYYSQIVNDFQKGDIAEGYSVSREKKESFPLTVTSAQKNPTAFYLCASSIDRTGYNEQFFGPGTRLTVL.

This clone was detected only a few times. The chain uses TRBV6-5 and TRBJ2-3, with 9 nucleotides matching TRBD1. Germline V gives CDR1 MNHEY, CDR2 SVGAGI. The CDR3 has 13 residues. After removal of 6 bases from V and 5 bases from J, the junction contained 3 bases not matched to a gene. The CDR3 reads CASRLDRGDTQYF. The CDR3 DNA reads TGTGCCAGCAGGTTGGACAGGGGAGATACGCAGTATTTT.

CDR3 sequence reads: CASSSLGANSNQPQHF. CDR3 DNA sequence: TGTGCCAGTAGCTCCCTGGGGGCAAATAGCAATCAGCCCCAGCATTTT. This chain uses TRBV19 with TRBJ1-5, with a tentative D call TRBD1 (6 bases). Germline-derived CDR1 and CDR2 are LNHDA and SQIVND (reference sequence). The CDR3 totals 16 residues. Trimming removed 6 bases at V and 0 bases at J, with 15 bases between.

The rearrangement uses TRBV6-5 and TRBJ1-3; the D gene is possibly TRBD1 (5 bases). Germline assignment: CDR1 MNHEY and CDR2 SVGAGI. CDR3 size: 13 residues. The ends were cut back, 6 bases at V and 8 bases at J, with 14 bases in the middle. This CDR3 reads CASRDISGDTIYF. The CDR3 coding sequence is TGTGCCAGCAGGGACATTTCGGGAGACACCATATATTTT.

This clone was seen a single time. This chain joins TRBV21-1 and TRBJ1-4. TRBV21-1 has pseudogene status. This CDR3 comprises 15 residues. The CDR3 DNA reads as TGTGCTAACCAGAAATGGAGGCCAACTAATGAAAAACTGTTTTTT. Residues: CANQKWRPTNEKLFF.

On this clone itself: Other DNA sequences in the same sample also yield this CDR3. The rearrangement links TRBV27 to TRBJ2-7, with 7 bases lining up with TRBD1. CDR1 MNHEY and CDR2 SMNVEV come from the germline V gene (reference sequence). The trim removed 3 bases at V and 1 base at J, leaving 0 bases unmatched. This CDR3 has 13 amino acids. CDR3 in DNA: TGTGCCAGCAGTTTGACAGGGTCCTACGAGCAGTACTTC. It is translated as CASSLTGSYEQYF.

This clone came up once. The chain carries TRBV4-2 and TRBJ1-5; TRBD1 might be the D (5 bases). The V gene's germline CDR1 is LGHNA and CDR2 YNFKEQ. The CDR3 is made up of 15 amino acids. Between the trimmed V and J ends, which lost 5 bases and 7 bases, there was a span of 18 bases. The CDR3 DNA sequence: TGTGCCAGCAGCTCCCGACCGGGGGGGGACCAGCCCCAGCATTTT. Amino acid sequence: CASSSRPGGDQPQHF.

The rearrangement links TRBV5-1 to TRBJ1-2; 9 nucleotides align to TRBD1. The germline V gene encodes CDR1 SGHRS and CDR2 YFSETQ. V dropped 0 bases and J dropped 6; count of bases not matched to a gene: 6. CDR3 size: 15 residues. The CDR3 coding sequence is TGCGCCAGCAGCTTGGACGGGACAGGGTATCATGGCTACACCTTC. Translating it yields CASSLDGTGYHGYTF. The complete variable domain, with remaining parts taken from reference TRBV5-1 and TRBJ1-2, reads KAGVTQTPRYLIKTRGQQVTLSCSPISGHRSVSWYQQTPGQGLQFLFEYFSETQRNKGNFPGRFSGRQFSNSRSEMNVSTLELGDSALYLCASSLDGTGYHGYTFGSGTRLTVV.

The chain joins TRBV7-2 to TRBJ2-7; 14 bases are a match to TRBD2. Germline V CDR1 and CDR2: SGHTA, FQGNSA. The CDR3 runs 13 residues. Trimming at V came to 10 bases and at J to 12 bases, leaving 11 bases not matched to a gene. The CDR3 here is CATAGTSGRYPYF. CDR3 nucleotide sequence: TGTGCCACCGCCGGGACTAGCGGGAGATATCCGTACTTC.

The CDR3 bases are TGTGCCAGCAGTTACGACAGCGACTATGGCTACACCTTC. Translation gives CASSYDSDYGYTF. The chain recombines TRBV6-6 with TRBJ1-2; D is possibly TRBD1 (5 bases). The germline V gene encodes CDR1 MNHNY and CDR2 SVGAGI (reference sequence). There are 13 residues in the CDR3. V lost 2 bases and J lost 3, with 7 bases in between.

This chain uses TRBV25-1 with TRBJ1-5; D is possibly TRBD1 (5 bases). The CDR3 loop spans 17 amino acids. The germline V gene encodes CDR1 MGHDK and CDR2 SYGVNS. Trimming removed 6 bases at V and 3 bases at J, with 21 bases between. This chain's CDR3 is CASSLPRIHRINQPQHF. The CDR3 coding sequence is TGTGCCAGCAGCCTCCCGCGGATCCACAGGATCAATCAGCCCCAGCATTTT.

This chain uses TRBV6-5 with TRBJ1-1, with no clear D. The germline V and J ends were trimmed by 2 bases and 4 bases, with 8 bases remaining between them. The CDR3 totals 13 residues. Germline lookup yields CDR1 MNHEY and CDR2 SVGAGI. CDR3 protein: CASSYRRITEAFF. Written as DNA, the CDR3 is TGTGCCAGCAGTTACAGGCGGATCACTGAAGCTTTCTTT.

The DNA of the CDR3 is TGTGCCAGCAGCCCATCTAATTCAGATACGCAGTATTTT. It codes for CASSPSNSDTQYF. The gene calls are TRBV7-3 and TRBJ2-3; no clear D gene. Germline CDR1 and CDR2: SGHTA and FQGTGA. V was pared by 5 bases and J by 4 bases, with 10 bases between. This CDR3 spans 13 amino acids.

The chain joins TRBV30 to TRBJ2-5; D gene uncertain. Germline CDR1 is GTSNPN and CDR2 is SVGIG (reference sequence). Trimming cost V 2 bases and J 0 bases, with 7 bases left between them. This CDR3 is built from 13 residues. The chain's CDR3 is CAWSPTNQETQYF. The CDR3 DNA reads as TGTGCCTGGAGTCCAACTAACCAAGAGACCCAGTACTTC.